The subject of this entry is one T cell receptor beta chain. This specimen comes from a study of shared clonotypes between healthy human individuals. The V end lost 8 bases, the J end lost 10 bases, and 9 bases lay between the germline ends. Germline V lookup: CDR1 GTSNPN, CDR2 SVGIG (reference sequence). The CDR3 has 9 amino acids. Assay: immunoSEQ multiplex PCR; the TCRdb copy retains only in-frame clones and omits some. The sample lists over a million clones, approximately 98% seen once, with about 0.45% in the top ten. What was sequenced was naive CD4+ T cells sorted from blood. Specified subset: CD45RA+ positively selected. The V and J genes are TRBV30 and TRBJ2-1, with D possibly TRBD2 on 6 matching bases. This clonotype was sampled from a man under 40 in good health. The CDR3 region is CAGGNEQFF. For the CDR3, the DNA is TGTGCCGGGGGGAACGAGCAGTTCTTC.